The present T cell receptor (beta chain) was sequenced within a study of Graves' ophthalmopathy and Graves' hyperthyroidism. The study amplified TCR beta CDR3 regions using RNA transcripts. HTBI primers served in a first-round RT-PCR, which a second-round multiplex PCR followed. TCRdb reprocessed the multiplex PCR reads with MiXCR, giving one entry per CDR3 protein. This sample has approximately 540,000 distinct CDR3 sequences, with roughly 40% found just once. This clonotype was seen repeatedly, ten times or more. The sequence came from an adult man with Graves' hyperthyroidism. Sequenced material: peripheral blood or thyroid tissue (not recorded which).

The CDR3 coding sequence is TGTGCCAGCAGTTTAGCCGGGGGCTTCGGGGAGACCCAGTACTTC. Its translation is CASSLAGGFGETQYF. This sequence joins TRBV12-3 or TRBV12-4 and TRBJ2-5; possibly TRBD1 or TRBD2 for D (6 bases each). The V end lost 0 bases, the J end lost 5 bases, and 13 bases lay between the germline ends. The CDR3 consists of 15 residues.